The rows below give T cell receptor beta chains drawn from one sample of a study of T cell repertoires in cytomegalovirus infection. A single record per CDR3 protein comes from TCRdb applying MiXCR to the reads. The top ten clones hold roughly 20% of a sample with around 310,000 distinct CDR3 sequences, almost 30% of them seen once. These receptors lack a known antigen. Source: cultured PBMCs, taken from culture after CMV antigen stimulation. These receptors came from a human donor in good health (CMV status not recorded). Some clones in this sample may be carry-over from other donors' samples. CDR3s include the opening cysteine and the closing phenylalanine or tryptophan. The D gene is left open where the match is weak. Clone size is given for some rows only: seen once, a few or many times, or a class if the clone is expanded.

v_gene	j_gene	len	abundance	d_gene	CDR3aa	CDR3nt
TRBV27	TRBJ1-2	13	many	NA	CASSFSRGYGYTF	TGTGCCAGCAGTTTTTCACGGGGCTATGGCTACACCTTC
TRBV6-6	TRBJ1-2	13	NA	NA	CASSYRGFEGYTF	TGTGCCAGCAGCTACCGGGGGTTTGAGGGCTACACCTTC
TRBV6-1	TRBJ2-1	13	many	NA	CASSGGRNNEQFF	TGTGCCAGCAGTGGCGGACGGAACAATGAGCAGTTCTTC
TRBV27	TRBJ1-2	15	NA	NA	CASSLKPTGSIGYTF	TGTGCCAGCAGTTTAAAACCGACAGGATCTATCGGCTACACCTTC
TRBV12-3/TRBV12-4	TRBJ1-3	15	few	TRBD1	CASSSTGGAGNTIYF	TGTGCCAGCAGTTCCACAGGGGGCGCCGGAAACACCATATATTTT
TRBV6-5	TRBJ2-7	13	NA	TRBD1	CASSSGGPYEQYF	TGTGCCAGCAGCTCAGGGGGCCCCTACGAGCAGTACTTC
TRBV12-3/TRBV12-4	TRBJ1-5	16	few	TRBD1	CASRPRDRGTNQPQHF	TGTGCCAGCAGACCCCGGGACAGGGGGACTAATCAGCCCCAGCATTTT
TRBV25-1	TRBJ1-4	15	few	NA	CASSSSTGENEKLFF	TGTGCCAGCAGTTCCTCGACAGGAGAGAATGAAAAACTGTTTTTT
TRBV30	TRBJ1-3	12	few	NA	CAWSPSGNTIYF	TGTGCCTGGAGTCCCTCTGGAAACACCATATATTTT
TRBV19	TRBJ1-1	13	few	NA	CASRRSSRRRAFF	TGTGCCAGTAGGAGGAGCAGCCGAAGGCGAGCTTTCTTT
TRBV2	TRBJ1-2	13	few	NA	CASSEAPGYGYTF	TGTGCCAGCAGTGAAGCACCAGGGTATGGCTACACCTTC
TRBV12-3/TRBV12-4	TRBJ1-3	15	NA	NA	CASSASPGSGNTIYF	TGTGCCAGCAGTGCGTCCCCGGGCTCTGGAAACACCATATATTTT
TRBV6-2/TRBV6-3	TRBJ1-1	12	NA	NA	CASTGPYTEAFF	TGTGCCAGCACGGGGCCTTACACTGAAGCTTTCTTT
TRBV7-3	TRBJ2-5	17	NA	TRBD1	CPSSLGQGGGGQETQYF	TGTCCCAGCAGCTTGGGACAGGGCGGCGGTGGGCAAGAGACCCAGTACTTC
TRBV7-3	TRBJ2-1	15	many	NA	CASSLNVAERHEQFF	TGTGCCAGCAGCTTAAACGTTGCGGAGCGACATGAGCAGTTCTTC
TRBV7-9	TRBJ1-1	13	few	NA	CASRSEGNTEAFF	TGTGCCAGCAGGTCGGAGGGAAACACTGAAGCTTTCTTT
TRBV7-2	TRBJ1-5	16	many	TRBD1	CASSLAGTGLRQPQHF	TGTGCCAGCAGCTTGGCAGGGACAGGGCTTCGTCAGCCCCAGCATTTT
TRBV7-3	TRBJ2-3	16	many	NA	CASSLNRASRTDTQYF	TGTGCCAGCAGCCTGAACCGGGCCTCACGCACAGATACGCAGTATTTT
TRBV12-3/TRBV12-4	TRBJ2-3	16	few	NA	CASSLPRGASTDTQYF	TGTGCCAGCAGTTTACCCCGGGGGGCCAGCACAGATACGCAGTATTTT
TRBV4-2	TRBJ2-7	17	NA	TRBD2	CASSQARRGSGSYEQYF	TGTGCCAGCAGCCAAGCTAGAAGAGGGAGCGGGAGCTACGAGCAGTACTTC
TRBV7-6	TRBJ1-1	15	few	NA	CASSPTGQMNTEAFF	TGTGCCAGCAGCCCAACTGGACAAATGAACACTGAAGCTTTCTTT
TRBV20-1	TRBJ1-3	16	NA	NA	CSARGDGRLSGNTIYF	TGCAGTGCTAGAGGAGATGGGAGGCTCTCTGGAAACACCATATATTTT
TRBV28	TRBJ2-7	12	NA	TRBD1	CASRSRGYEQYF	TGTGCCAGCAGGAGCAGGGGGTACGAGCAGTACTTC
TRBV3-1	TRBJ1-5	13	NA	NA	CASSAAGTQPQHF	TGTGCCAGCTCAGCTGCGGGGACTCAGCCCCAGCATTTT
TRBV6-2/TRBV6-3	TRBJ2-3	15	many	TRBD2	CASSFSGGATDTQYF	TGTGCCAGCAGTTTCAGCGGGGGGGCAACAGATACGCAGTATTTT
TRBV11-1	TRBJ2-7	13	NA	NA	CASSPSRGYEQYF	TGTGCCAGCAGCCCCTCGAGGGGGTACGAGCAGTACTTC
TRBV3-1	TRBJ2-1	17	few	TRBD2	CASSSRGLAGVSNEQFF	TGTGCCAGCAGCTCCCGGGGACTAGCGGGAGTGAGCAATGAGCAGTTCTTC
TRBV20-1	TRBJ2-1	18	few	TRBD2	CSARDPGLAGAPYNEQFF	TGCAGTGCTAGAGATCCTGGACTAGCGGGGGCCCCCTACAATGAGCAGTTCTTC
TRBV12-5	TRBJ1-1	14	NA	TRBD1	CASGPGQGETEAFF	TGTGCTAGTGGCCCGGGACAGGGAGAGACTGAAGCTTTCTTT
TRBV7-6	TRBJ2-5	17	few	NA	CASSLSPGPLKGETQYF	TGTGCCAGCAGCTTGTCACCGGGACCACTCAAGGGGGAGACCCAGTACTTC
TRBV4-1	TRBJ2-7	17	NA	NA	CASSQKPPSSEAYEQYF	TGCGCCAGCAGCCAAAAACCTCCCTCTAGTGAGGCCTACGAGCAGTACTTC
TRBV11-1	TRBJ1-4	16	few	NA	CASSPISGATNEKLFF	TGTGCCAGCAGCCCGATATCGGGAGCAACTAATGAAAAACTGTTTTTT
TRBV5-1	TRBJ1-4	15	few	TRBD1	CASRTGQGAQEKLFF	TGCGCCAGCAGAACGGGACAGGGAGCGCAAGAAAAACTGTTTTTT
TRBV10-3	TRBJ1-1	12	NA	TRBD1	CAISTGGAEAFF	TGTGCCATCAGCACAGGGGGCGCCGAAGCTTTCTTT
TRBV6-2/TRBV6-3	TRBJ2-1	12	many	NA	CASSRLPGEQFF	TGTGCCAGCAGTCGTCTACCGGGTGAGCAGTTCTTC
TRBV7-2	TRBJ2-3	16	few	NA	CASSYSGAAGTDTQYF	TGTGCCAGCAGTTATTCAGGGGCTGCTGGCACAGATACGCAGTATTTT
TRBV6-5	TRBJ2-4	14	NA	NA	CASSYGFHKNIQYF	TGTGCCAGCAGTTATGGCTTCCACAAAAACATTCAGTACTTC
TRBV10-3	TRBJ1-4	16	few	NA	CAISSERQAEGEKLFF	TGTGCCATCAGTTCCGAGCGACAGGCCGAGGGTGAAAAACTGTTTTTT
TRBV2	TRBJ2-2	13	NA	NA	CASSVLNTGELFF	TGTGCCAGCAGTGTACTAAACACCGGGGAGCTGTTTTTT
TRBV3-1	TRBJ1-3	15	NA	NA	CASSQDRTIGNTIYF	TGTGCCAGCAGCCAAGATCGGACGATTGGAAACACCATATATTTT
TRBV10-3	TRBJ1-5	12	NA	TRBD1	CAIGQGNQPQHF	TGTGCCATCGGACAGGGGAATCAGCCCCAGCATTTT
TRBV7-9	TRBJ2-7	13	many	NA	CASSLTVGSEQYF	TGTGCCAGCAGCTTAACGGTCGGGAGCGAGCAGTACTTC
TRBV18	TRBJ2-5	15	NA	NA	CASSPRSRDGETQYF	TGTGCCAGCTCACCACGATCACGGGACGGGGAGACCCAGTACTTC
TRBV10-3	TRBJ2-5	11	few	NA	CAIKGGETQYF	TGTGCCATCAAGGGGGGGGAGACCCAGTACTTC
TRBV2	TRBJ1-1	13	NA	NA	CASTAETNTEAFF	TGTGCCAGCACGGCTGAAACGAACACTGAAGCTTTCTTT
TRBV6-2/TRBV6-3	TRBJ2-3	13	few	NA	CASRFDRTDTQYF	TGTGCCAGCAGATTTGACCGCACAGATACGCAGTATTTT
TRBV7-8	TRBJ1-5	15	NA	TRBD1	CASSFQGQGAQPQHF	TGTGCCAGCAGCTTTCAAGGACAGGGTGCTCAGCCCCAGCATTTT
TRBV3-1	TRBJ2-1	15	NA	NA	CASSQVIYRVMFKFF	TGTGCCAGCAGCCAAGTGATCTACAGGGTCATGTTTAAGTTCTTC
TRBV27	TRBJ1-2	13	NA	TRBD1	CASSPGQVGGYTF	TGTGCCAGCAGTCCAGGACAGGTTGGCGGCTACACCTTC
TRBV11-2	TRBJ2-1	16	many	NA	CASSLRRVGGYNEQFF	TGTGCCAGCAGCCTTAGAAGGGTGGGTGGCTACAATGAGCAGTTCTTC
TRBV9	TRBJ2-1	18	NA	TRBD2	CASSHPRGLSGRRNEQFF	TGTGCCAGCAGCCACCCCCGAGGCCTAAGCGGGAGAAGGAATGAGCAGTTCTTC
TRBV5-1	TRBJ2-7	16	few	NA	CASSLASGSLSYEQYF	TGCGCCAGCAGCTTGGCTTCAGGGTCGTTATCCTACGAGCAGTACTTC
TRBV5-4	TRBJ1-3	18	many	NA	CASSLAGQPYLSGNTIYF	TGTGCCAGCAGCCTCGCCGGACAGCCCTATCTGTCTGGAAACACCATATATTTT
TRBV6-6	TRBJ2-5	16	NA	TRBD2	CASSLGLALGRETQYF	TGTGCCAGCAGTCTCGGACTAGCACTAGGGAGAGAGACCCAGTACTTC
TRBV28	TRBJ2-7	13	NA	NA	CASSLTGPYEQYF	TGTGCCAGCAGTTTAACGGGACCCTACGAGCAGTACTTC
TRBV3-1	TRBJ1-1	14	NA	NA	CASSQQDRTKEAFF	TGTGCCAGCAGCCAACAAGACAGGACCAAAGAAGCTTTCTTT
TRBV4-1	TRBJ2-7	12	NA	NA	CASSQRGNEQYF	TGCGCCAGCAGCCAACGGGGAAACGAGCAGTACTTC
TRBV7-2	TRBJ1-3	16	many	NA	CASSLEGVLAGNTIYF	TGTGCCAGCAGCTTAGAAGGGGTGCTTGCTGGAAACACCATATATTTT
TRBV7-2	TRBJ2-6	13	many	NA	CASGSSGANVLTF	TGTGCCAGCGGGAGCTCTGGGGCCAACGTCCTGACTTTC
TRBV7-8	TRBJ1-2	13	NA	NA	CASSLQGAGGYTF	TGTGCCAGCAGCTTACAGGGTGCGGGAGGCTACACCTTC